This passage covers 15 T cell receptor beta chains from one sample sequenced in a study of regulatory T cells in long-lasting Graves disease. The time point was: newly diagnosed GD, antithyroid drugs for less than 3 months. Researchers made the TCR library from RNA that was extracted from PBMCs. With iRepertoire HTBI primers and Arm-PCR of CDR3 regions, TCR beta libraries were built. TCRdb itself ran the multiplex PCR reads through MiXCR, one entry per CDR3 protein. The sample carries about 440,000 distinct CDR3 sequences, about 15% recorded once. The sample was also linked to a second study, of T cells in Graves' hyperthyroidism and ophthalmopathy.

The specimen was peripheral blood mononuclear cells (PBMCs), collected at new diagnosis, from a patient treated with antithyroid drugs. These receptors were collected from a woman aged 25 to 39 with Graves disease.

This clonotype occurred many times. The chain combines TRBV11-2 with TRBJ1-4; D may be TRBD1 (5 bases). Germline V gene data show CDR1 as SGHAT and CDR2 as FQNNGV. There are 17 residues in the CDR3. The V and J ends lost 3 bases and 0 bases respectively, with 14 bases between them. As DNA, the CDR3 is TGTGCCAGCAGCTTCTGGGGGACGGAAGCAACTAATGAAAAACTGTTTTTT. It encodes CASSFWGTEATNEKLFF.

A few counts support this clonotype. The chain employs TRBV7-8 and TRBJ2-2; no clear D gene. This CDR3 is built from 15 residues. V was cut by 4 bases and J by 4 bases, with 13 bases left in between. Germline assignment: CDR1 SGHVS and CDR2 FQNEAQ. The CDR3 region has the DNA TGTGCCAGCAGCTCCGACTCAATCGGCACCGGGGAGCTGTTTTTT. Residues: CASSSDSIGTGELFF.

The sample holds a few counts of this clonotype. The chain recombines TRBV24-1 with TRBJ1-1, with D possibly matching TRBD1 (6 bases). The germline V and J ends were trimmed by 10 bases and 5 bases, with 25 bases remaining between them. Germline V lookup: CDR1 KGHDR, CDR2 SFDVKD. CDR3 length equals 16 residues. CDR3 amino acids: CATRATTGKGGTEAFF. The CDR3 DNA is TGTGCCACACGGGCCACCACCGGAAAAGGGGGGACTGAAGCTTTCTTT.

This clonotype was seen at least ten times. V usage is TRBV2 and J usage is TRBJ2-2, with 11 positions matching TRBD2. The CDR3 sequence is 16 residues long. Germline V gene data show CDR1 as SNHLY and CDR2 as FYNNEI. With 11 bases clipped from V and 1 base from J, the junction kept 9 bases outside the gene matches. DNA of the CDR3: TGTGCCTCAACCTCGGGACTAGCGGAGAACACCGGGGAGCTGTTTTTT. It translates to CASTSGLAENTGELFF.

The chain links TRBV7-9 to TRBJ2-2; D not resolved. The CDR3 totals 14 residues. In germline, CDR1 is SEHNR, CDR2 FQNEAQ (reference sequence). V was trimmed by 8 bases and J by 1 base, leaving 11 bases between them. The CDR3 is CASLFGQNTGELFF. CDR3 in DNA: TGTGCCAGCCTCTTCGGGCAGAACACCGGGGAGCTGTTTTTT. Full variable domain (missing parts from reference TRBV7-9 and TRBJ2-2): DTGVSQNPRHKITKRGQNVTFRCDPISEHNRLYWYRQTLGQGPEFLTYFQNEAQLEKSRLLSDRFSAERPKGSFSTLEIQRTEQGDSAMYLCASLFGQNTGELFFGEGSRLTVL.

This clonotype was detected many times. The genes are TRBV2 and TRBJ1-5; D not resolved. This CDR3 has 14 residues. Trimming took 0 bases from V and 6 from J, leaving 9 bases between them. CDR1 SNHLY and CDR2 FYNNEI come from the germline V gene. The CDR3 loop reads CASSEALPGQPQHF. In DNA, the CDR3 is TGTGCCAGCAGTGAAGCGCTTCCTGGTCAGCCCCAGCATTTT.

This clonotype occurred many times. V usage is TRBV12-3 or TRBV12-4 and J usage is TRBJ1-5, with 11 bases lining up with TRBD1. The CDR3 covers 18 residues. Trimming cost V 7 bases and J 2 bases; bases outside gene matches: 13. This CDR3 reads CASTLGGTGGRGNQPQHF. For the CDR3, the DNA is TGTGCCAGCACTTTGGGGGGGACAGGGGGTAGGGGCAATCAGCCCCAGCATTTT.

This chain links TRBV6-5 with TRBJ1-5; D gene ambiguous. V was trimmed by 2 bases and J by 4 bases, leaving 9 bases between them. In germline, CDR1 is MNHEY, CDR2 SVGAGI. The CDR3 runs 14 residues. CDR3 in amino acids: CASSYGQLNQPQHF. For the CDR3, the DNA is TGTGCCAGCAGTTACGGGCAGCTAAATCAGCCCCAGCATTTT.

This clonotype has a count of ten or more. The chain uses TRBV11-3 and TRBJ2-7; tentatively, D is TRBD2 (7 bases). CDR3 length equals 14 residues. Trimming cost V 5 bases and J 6 bases, with 17 bases left between them. The germline V gene encodes CDR1 SGHNT and CDR2 YENEEA. This CDR3 is CASSHRGAQSEQYF. CDR3 DNA sequence: TGTGCCAGCAGCCATCGGGGGGCTCAAAGCGAGCAGTACTTC.

The table lists this clonotype with a few counts. The chain carries TRBV24-1 and TRBJ1-5; weak D call: TRBD1 (5 bases). The CDR3 consists of 16 residues. Germline assignment: CDR1 KGHDR and CDR2 SFDVKD. V shed 4 bases and J shed 2 bases, with 14 bases lying between them. CDR3 sequence reads: CATSEDTRRGNQPQHF. CDR3 bases: TGTGCCACCAGTGAGGACACCCGGAGGGGCAATCAGCCCCAGCATTTT.

This clonotype showed up just a few times. This chain connects TRBV7-3 to TRBJ2-5; 7 nucleotides match TRBD2. J was trimmed by 8 bases and V by 0 bases; bases with no gene match: 9. The germline V gene encodes CDR1 SGHTA and CDR2 FQGTGA. The CDR3 has 15 residues. The CDR3 sequence: CASSLTGGLIETQYF. The DNA of the CDR3 is TGTGCCAGCAGCTTAACGGGGGGACTAATTGAAACCCAGTACTTC.

This sequence joins TRBV5-6 and TRBJ2-3, with a possible D match to TRBD2 (6 bases). The CDR3 runs to 20 residues. Trimming removed 4 bases at V and 3 bases at J, with 30 bases between. Germline values: CDR1 SGHDT, CDR2 YYEEEE. This CDR3 reads CASSPPGLPWKILGTDTQYF. CDR3 sequence (DNA): TGTGCCAGCAGCCCCCCGGGACTTCCCTGGAAGATACTCGGGACAGATACGCAGTATTTT.

As regards this clonotype: A single base separates this from a much larger clone, so it may be a read error. The chain recombines TRBV5-8 with TRBJ2-5, with TRBD2 identical over 9 bases. Germline CDR1 is SGHTS and CDR2 is YDEGEE. CDR3 length equals 15 residues. With V trimmed by 0 bases and J by 11 bases, 11 bases remained unmatched. CDR3 protein: CASSLGLAAYNEQYF. The CDR3 coding sequence is TGTGCCAGCAGCTTGGGACTAGCGGCCTACAATGAGCAGTACTTC.

This clonotype was counted ten times or more. The rearrangement uses TRBV3-1 and TRBJ2-7; 9 positions agree with TRBD1. The V and J ends lost 3 bases and 3 bases, in that order; junction bases with no gene match: 6. The CDR3 runs to 15 residues. The germline gives CDR1 LGHDT, CDR2 YNNKEL (reference sequence). CDR3 bases: TGTGCCAGCAGCCAGTGGGACAGGGAAGGCTACGAGCAGTACTTC. Its translation: CASSQWDREGYEQYF.

The gene calls are TRBV2 and TRBJ2-7; TRBD2 is a possible D gene (5 bases). Germline V CDR1 and CDR2: SNHLY, FYNNEI. V lost 2 bases to trimming and J lost 6 bases, with 14 bases between them. The CDR3 is made up of 14 amino acids. The CDR3 nucleotides are TGTGCCAGCAGTGAATGGGAGTCCAGCGCCGAGCAGTACTTC. Translated, it gives CASSEWESSAEQYF.